Here is one T cell receptor (beta chain) with its context. Its antigen remains unidentified. CDR3 length: 18 residues. Germline V gene lookup returns CDR1 MGHRA and CDR2 YSYEKL. V was pared by 3 bases and J by 2 bases, with 11 bases of the junction left unmatched. This record belongs to a study of T-cell memory formation after mild COVID-19. Using constant-segment primers, 5'RACE produced TCR alpha and TCR beta cDNA libraries carrying sample barcodes and UMIs. TCRdb independently ran MiXCR on the 5' RACE reads; one entry per CDR3 protein. Altogether about 470,000 distinct CDR3 sequences are present, approximately 25% being singletons, with the ten largest covering 9.5% to 15%. Overall study findings and caveats: For second-wave clones that peaked at day 37, SARS-CoV-2 specificity went unverified. Shrinking CD4+ clones resided mostly in CM and EM, and CD8+ ones in EMRA.

Material for sequencing was PBMCs or a T cell subset sorted from them (not recorded which). The sequence came from an adult woman who had mild COVID-19 (a few samples of this study predate the infection). Cell type and time point are not known. This chain uses TRBV4-1 with TRBJ2-1; 9 nucleotides line up with TRBD1. The CDR3 sequence: CASSHQTGGLLAYNEQFF. In DNA, the CDR3 is TGCGCCAGCAGCCATCAGACAGGGGGTCTCCTAGCCTACAATGAGCAGTTCTTC.